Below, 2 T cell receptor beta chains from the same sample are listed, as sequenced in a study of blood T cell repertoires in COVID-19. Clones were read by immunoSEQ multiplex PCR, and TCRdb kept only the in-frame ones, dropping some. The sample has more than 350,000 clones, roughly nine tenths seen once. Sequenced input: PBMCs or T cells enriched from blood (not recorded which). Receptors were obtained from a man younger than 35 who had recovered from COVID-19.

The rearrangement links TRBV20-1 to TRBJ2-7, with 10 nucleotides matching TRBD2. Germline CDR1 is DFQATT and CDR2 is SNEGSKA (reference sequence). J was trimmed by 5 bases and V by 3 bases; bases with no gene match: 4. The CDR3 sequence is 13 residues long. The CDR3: CSASLAGVNEQYF. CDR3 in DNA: TGCAGTGCTAGTCTAGCGGGAGTAAACGAGCAGTACTTC.

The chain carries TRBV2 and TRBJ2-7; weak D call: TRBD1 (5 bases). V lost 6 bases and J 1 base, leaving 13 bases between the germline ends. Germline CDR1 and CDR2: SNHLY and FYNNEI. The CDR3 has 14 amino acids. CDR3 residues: CASRDTKLSYEQYF. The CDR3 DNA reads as TGTGCCAGCAGGGACACCAAATTATCCTACGAGCAGTACTTC.